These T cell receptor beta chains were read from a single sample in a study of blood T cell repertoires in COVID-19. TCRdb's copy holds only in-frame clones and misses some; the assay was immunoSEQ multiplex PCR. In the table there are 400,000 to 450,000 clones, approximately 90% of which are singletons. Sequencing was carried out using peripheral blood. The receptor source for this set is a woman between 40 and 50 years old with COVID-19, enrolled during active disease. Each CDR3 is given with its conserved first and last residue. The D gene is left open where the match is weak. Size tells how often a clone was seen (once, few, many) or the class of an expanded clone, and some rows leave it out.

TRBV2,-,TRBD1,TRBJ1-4,TGTGCCAGCACCCGAGGGGGGACAGGACATAATGAAAAACTGTTTTTT,CASTRGGTGHNEKLFF
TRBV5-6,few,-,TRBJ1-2,TGTGCCAGCAGCTTGTGGAACAGGGCCCCCAATGGCTACACCTTC,CASSLWNRAPNGYTF
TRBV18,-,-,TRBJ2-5,TGTGCCAGCTCACCAGAGGGGACCCAGTACTTC,CASSPEGTQYF
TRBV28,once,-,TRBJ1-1,TGTGCCAGCAGTACCCAACAGGGCGGCTGGACTGAAGCTTTCTTT,CASSTQQGGWTEAFF
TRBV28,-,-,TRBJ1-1,TGTGCCAGCAGTTTAGGGCATGTGAACACTGAAGCTTTCTTT,CASSLGHVNTEAFF
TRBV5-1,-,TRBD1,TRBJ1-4,TGCGCCAGCAGCTTGACGACAGGGGTTGCAACTAATGAAAAACTGTTTTTT,CASSLTTGVATNEKLFF
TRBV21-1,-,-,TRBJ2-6,-,CASSTYTLVGAGANVLTF
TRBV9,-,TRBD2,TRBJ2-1,TGTGCCAGCAGCGTTAGGACTAGCGGTTTTAGCTCCTACAATGAGCAGTTCTTC,CASSVRTSGFSSYNEQFF
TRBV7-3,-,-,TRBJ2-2,TGTGCCAGCAGCTCCCGACAGGTTGGGGAGCTGTTTTTT,CASSSRQVGELFF
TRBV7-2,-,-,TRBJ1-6,TGTGCCAGCAGCTTAGGGGTTCGGGGGGCGACGAATTCACCCCTCCACTTT,CASSLGVRGATNSPLHF
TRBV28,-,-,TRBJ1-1,TGTGCCAGCAGTTTCCTTCTAGTGGAGAACACTGAAGCTTTCTTT,CASSFLLVENTEAFF
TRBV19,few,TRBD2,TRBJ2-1,TGTGCCACCCGGCGGCTAGCGGATTACAATGAGCAGTTCTTC,CATRRLADYNEQFF
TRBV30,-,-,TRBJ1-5,TGTAAGGCAGGGACAAAAAATCAGCCCCAGCATTTT,CKAGTKNQPQHF
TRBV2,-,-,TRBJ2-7,TGTGCCAGCAGTGAAAACAGGGAGCCCACCTACGAGCAGTACTTC,CASSENREPTYEQYF
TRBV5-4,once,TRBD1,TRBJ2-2,TGTGCCAGCAGCTTGCCGGGACAGGGTGCGGGCGGGGAGCTGTTTTTT,CASSLPGQGAGGELFF
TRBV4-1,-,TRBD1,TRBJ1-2,TGCGCCAGCAGCCAAGAGGGTGGGACAGGGCGTAACTATGGCTACACCTTC,CASSQEGGTGRNYGYTF
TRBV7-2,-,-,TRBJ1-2,TGTGCCAGCAGCTTAGAACGGCAGGGCAGGGGCTATGGCTACACCTTC,CASSLERQGRGYGYTF
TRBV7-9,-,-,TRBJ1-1,TGTGCCAGCAGCCAAAGCCGGGGGGAGGCTGAAGCTTTCTTT,CASSQSRGEAEAFF
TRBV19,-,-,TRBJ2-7,TGTGCCAGTAGTATAGTACAGGAGGGCGCCTACGAGCAGTACTTC,CASSIVQEGAYEQYF
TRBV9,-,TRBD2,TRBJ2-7,TGTGCCAGCAGCTTGGGGCGGGGGTTCTACGAGCAGTACTTC,CASSLGRGFYEQYF
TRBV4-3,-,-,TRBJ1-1,TGCGCCAGCAGCCAAGATAGGGACTTAGGGGCTTTCTTT,CASSQDRDLGAFF
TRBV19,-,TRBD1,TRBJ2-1,TGTGCCAGTAGTATGGGGCGGGACAGGGGGCAGCATGAGCAGTTCTTC,CASSMGRDRGQHEQFF
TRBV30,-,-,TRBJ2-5,TGTGCCTGGAGTGTACAGTCCTACGGAGAGACCCAGTACTTC,CAWSVQSYGETQYF
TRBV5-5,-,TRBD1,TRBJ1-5,TGTGCCAGCAGCCCGGGGACAGGGTATCAGCCCCAGCATTTT,CASSPGTGYQPQHF
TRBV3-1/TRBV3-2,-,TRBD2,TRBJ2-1,TGTGCCAGCAGCCAAGAGAAAGCGGGGGCGCCTGACTCCTACAATGAGCAGTTCTTC,CASSQEKAGAPDSYNEQFF
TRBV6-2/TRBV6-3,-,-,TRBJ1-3,TGTGCCAGCAGTTCCGCCGACAGGGGAAACACCATATATTTT,CASSSADRGNTIYF
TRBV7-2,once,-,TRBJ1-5,TGTGCCAGCAGCTCTGGGACAACCGGAATTCATAGCAATCAGCCCCAGCATTTT,CASSSGTTGIHSNQPQHF
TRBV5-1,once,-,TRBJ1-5,TGCGCCAGCAGCTTGCAGGGGAATCAGCCCCAGCATTTT,CASSLQGNQPQHF
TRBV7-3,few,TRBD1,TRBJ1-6,TGTGCCAGCAGCTCCTCGGGGACAGGGAATTCACCCCTCCACTTT,CASSSSGTGNSPLHF
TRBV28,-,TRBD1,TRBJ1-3,TGTGCCAGCAGTTTAAATCGACAGGGGGCGAGGTTGGGAAACACCATATATTTT,CASSLNRQGARLGNTIYF
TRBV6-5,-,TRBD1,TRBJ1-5,TGTGCCAGCAGTCTTGGGGGACAGGGGGCCCAGCCCCAGCATTTT,CASSLGGQGAQPQHF